This T cell receptor (beta chain) was identified in a study of cytomegalovirus exposure and HLA in healthy donors. Study observations and caveats: Sequences of the TCR beta chain were said to predict the HLA-A and HLA-B alleles of most subjects accurately.

Germline V gene data show CDR1 as SGHNT and CDR2 as YYREEE (reference sequence). This CDR3 spans 16 amino acids. The J segment lost 2 bases and the V segment lost 5 bases, leaving 8 bases of the junction unmatched. Use of 60 Vbeta and 13 Jbeta primers characterized the PCR. The data were produced by immunoSEQ multiplex PCR, yet TCRdb's version contains in-frame clones alone and is incomplete. Of about 190,000 clones listed, 70% to 75% are singletons. Details on this clone: Its antigen is undetermined.

The chain carries TRBV5-4 and TRBJ1-4; 8 bases align to TRBD1. Sequenced: PBMCs. The clonotype originates from a woman under 40 in good health and CMV-seropositive. CDR3 nucleotide sequence: TGTGCCAGCAGTCAGGGGACAGGCCTTACTAATGAAAAACTGTTTTTT. It is translated as CASSQGTGLTNEKLFF.